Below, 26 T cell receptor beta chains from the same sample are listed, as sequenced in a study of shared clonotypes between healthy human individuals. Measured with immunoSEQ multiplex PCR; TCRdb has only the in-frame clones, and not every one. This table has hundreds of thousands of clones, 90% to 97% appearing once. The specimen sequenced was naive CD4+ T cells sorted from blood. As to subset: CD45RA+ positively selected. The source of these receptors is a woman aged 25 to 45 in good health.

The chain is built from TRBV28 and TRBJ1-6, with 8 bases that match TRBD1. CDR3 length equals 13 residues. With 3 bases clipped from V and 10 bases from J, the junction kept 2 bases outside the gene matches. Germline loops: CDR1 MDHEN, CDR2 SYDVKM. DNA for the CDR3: TGTGCCAGCAGTTTGTCAGGGGGCTCACCCCTCCACTTT. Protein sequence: CASSLSGGSPLHF.

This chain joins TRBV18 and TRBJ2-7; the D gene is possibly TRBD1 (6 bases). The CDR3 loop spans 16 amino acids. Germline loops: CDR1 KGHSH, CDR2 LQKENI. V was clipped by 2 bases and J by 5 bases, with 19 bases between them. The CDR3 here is CASSPGDGQLIHEQYF. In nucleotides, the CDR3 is TGTGCCAGCTCACCAGGGGACGGACAGTTGATCCACGAGCAGTACTTC.

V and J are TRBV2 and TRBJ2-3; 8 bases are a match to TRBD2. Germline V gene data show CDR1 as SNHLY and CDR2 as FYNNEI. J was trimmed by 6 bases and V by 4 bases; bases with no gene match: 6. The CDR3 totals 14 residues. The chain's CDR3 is CASSVSGMADTQYF. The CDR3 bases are TGTGCCAGCAGTGTTAGCGGGATGGCTGATACGCAGTATTTT. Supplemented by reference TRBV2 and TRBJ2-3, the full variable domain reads EPEVTQTPSHQVTQMGQEVILRCVPISNHLYFYWYRQILGQKVEFLVSFYNNEISEKSEIFDDQFSVERPDGSNFTLKIRSTKLEDSAMYFCASSVSGMADTQYFGPGTRLTVL.

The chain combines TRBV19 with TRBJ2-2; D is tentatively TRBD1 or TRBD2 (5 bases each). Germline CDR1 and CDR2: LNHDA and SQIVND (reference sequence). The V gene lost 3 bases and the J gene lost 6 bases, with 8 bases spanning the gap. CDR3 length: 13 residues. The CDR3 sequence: CASSMGVAGELFF. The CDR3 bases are TGTGCCAGTAGTATGGGGGTTGCCGGGGAGCTGTTTTTT.

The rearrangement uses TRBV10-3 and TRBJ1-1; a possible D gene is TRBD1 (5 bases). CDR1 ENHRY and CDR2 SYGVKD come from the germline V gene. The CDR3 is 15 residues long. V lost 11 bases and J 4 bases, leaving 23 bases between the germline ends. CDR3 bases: TGTGCCGCCTCCCCGAATCAAGGGGATCTCACTGAAGCTTTCTTT. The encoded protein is CAASPNQGDLTEAFF.

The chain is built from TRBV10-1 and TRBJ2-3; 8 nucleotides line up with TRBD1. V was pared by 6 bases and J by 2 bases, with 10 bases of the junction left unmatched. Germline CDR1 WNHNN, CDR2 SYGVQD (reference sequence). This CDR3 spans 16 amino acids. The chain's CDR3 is CASSGAGTGLTDTQYF. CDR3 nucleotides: TGCGCCAGCAGCGGTGCCGGGACAGGTCTCACAGATACGCAGTATTTT.

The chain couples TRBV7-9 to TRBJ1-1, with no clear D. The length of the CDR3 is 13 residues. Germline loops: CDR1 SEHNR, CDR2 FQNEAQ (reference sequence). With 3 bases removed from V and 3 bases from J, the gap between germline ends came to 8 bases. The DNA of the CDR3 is TGTGCCAGCAGCTTGGCAGCGGACACTGAAGCTTTCTTT. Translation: CASSLAADTEAFF.

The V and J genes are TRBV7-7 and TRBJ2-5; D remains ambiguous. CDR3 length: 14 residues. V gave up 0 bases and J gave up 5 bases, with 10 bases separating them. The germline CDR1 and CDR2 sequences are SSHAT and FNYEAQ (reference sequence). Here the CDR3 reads CASSLAPGQETQYF. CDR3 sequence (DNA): TGTGCCAGCAGCTTAGCTCCGGGCCAGGAGACCCAGTACTTC.

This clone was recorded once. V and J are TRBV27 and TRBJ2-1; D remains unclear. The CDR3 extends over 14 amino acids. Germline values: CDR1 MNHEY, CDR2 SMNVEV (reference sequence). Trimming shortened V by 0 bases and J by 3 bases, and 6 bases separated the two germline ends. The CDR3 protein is CASSLSKDYNEQFF. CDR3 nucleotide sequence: TGTGCCAGCAGTTTATCGAAGGACTACAATGAGCAGTTCTTC.

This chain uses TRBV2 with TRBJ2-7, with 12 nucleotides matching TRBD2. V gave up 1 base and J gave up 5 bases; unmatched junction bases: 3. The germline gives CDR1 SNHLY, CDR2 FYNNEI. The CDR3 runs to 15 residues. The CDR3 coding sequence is TGTGCCAGCAGTGAAGGGACTAGCGGGATTGACGAGCAGTACTTC. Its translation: CASSEGTSGIDEQYF.

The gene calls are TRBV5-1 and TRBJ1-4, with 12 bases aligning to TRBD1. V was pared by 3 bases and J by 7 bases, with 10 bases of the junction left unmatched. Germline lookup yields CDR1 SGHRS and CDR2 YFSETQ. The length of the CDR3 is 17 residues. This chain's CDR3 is CASSSRGQGAGGEKLFF. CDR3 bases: TGCGCCAGCAGCTCGAGGGGACAGGGGGCTGGAGGTGAAAAACTGTTTTTT.

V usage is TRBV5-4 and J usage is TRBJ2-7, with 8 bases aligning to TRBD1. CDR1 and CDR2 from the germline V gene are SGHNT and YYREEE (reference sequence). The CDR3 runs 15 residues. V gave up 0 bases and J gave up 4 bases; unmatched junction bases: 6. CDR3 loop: CASSLGDRGSYEQYF. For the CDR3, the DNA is TGTGCCAGCAGCTTGGGAGACAGGGGTTCTTACGAGCAGTACTTC.

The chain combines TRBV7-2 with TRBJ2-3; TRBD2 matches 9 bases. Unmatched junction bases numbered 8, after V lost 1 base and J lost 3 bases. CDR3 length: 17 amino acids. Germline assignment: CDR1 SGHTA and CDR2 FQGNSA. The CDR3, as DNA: TGTGCCAGCAGCTTAGTTCCTAGCGGGATTGGGACAGATACGCAGTATTTT. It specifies CASSLVPSGIGTDTQYF.

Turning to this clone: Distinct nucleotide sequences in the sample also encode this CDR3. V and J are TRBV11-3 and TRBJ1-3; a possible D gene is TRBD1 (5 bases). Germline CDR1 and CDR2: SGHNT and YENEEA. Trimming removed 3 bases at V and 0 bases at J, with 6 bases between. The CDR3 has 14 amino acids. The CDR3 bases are TGTGCCAGCAGCTTGGGGGGCTCTGGAAACACCATATATTTT. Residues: CASSLGGSGNTIYF.

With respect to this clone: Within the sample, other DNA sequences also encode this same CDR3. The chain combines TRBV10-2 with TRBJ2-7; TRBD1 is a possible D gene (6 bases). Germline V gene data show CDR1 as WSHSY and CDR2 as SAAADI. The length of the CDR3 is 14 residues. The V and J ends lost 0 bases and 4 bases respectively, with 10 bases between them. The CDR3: CASSESGALYEQYF. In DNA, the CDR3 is TGCGCCAGCAGTGAGTCGGGGGCCCTTTACGAGCAGTACTTC.

CDR3 nucleotide sequence: TGTGCCAGCATCATCAGTGAAGCTTTCTTT. Translating gives CASIISEAFF. This chain joins TRBV2 and TRBJ1-1; no firm D call. Germline V gene lookup returns CDR1 SNHLY and CDR2 FYNNEI. The CDR3 loop spans 10 amino acids. V lost 7 bases and J lost 7, with 7 bases in between.

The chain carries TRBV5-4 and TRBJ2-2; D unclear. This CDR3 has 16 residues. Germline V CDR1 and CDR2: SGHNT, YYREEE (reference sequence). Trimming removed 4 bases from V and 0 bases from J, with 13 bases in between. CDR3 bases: TGTGCCAGCAGCCCTGCCCGGGCGCCGAACACCGGGGAGCTGTTTTTT. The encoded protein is CASSPARAPNTGELFF.

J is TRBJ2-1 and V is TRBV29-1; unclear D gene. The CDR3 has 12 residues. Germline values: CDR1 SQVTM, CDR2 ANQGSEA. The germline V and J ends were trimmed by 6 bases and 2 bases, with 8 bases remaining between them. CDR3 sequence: CSVNRAYNEQFF. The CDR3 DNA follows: TGCAGCGTCAACAGAGCCTACAATGAGCAGTTCTTC.

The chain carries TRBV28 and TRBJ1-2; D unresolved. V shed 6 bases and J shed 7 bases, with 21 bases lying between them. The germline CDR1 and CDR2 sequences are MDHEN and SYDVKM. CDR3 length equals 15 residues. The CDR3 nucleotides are TGTGCCAGCAGCTCCTCGGCGACTTCATGGGGTGGCTACACCTTC. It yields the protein CASSSSATSWGGYTF.

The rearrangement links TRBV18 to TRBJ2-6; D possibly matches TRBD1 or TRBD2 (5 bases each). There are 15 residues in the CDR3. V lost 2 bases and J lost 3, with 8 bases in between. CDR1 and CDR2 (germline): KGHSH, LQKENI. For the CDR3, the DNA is TGTGCCAGCTCACCAGAGGGGAATGGGGCCAACGTCCTGACTTTC. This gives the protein CASSPEGNGANVLTF.

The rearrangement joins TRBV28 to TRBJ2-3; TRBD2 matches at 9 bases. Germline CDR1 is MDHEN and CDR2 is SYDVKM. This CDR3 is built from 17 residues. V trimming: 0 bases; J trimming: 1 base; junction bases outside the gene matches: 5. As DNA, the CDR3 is TGTGCCAGCAGTTTATGGTCCTTAGCGGGGGGCACAGATACGCAGTATTTT. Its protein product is CASSLWSLAGGTDTQYF.

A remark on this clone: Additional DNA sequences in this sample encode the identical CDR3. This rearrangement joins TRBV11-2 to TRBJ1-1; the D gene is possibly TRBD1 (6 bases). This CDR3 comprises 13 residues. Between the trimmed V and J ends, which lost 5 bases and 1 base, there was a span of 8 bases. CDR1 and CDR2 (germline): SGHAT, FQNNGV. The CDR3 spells CASSRTENTEAFF. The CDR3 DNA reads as TGTGCCAGCAGCCGGACAGAGAACACTGAAGCTTTCTTT.

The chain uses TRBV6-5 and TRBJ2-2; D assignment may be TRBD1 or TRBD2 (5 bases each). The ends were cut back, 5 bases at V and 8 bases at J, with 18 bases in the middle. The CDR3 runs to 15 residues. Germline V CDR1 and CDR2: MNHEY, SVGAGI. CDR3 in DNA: TGTGCCAGCAGTCCCGGGACGACTACTAGGGGGGAGCTGTTTTTT. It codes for CASSPGTTTRGELFF.

The CDR3 bases are TGTGCCTCACAGGAGCAGGTCACAGATACGCAGTATTTT. Translated, it gives CASQEQVTDTQYF. V and J are TRBV10-3 and TRBJ2-3; weak D call: TRBD1 (5 bases). This CDR3 region has 13 residues. Germline V gene sequence: CDR1 ENHRY, CDR2 SYGVKD. Trimming took 11 bases from V and 2 from J, leaving 14 bases between them.

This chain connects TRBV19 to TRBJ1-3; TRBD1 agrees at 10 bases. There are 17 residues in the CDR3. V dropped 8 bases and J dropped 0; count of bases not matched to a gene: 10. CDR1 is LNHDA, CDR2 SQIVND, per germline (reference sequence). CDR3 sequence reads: CASGTGTGADSGNTIYF. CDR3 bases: TGTGCCAGTGGGACCGGGACAGGGGCGGACTCTGGAAACACCATATATTTT.

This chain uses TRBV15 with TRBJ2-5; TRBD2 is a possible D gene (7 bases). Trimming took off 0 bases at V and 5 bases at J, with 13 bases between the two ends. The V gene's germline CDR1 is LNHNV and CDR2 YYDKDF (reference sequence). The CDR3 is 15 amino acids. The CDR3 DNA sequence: TGTGCCACCAGCAGAGATGACGGGGGGCCGGAGACCCAGTACTTC. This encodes CATSRDDGGPETQYF.